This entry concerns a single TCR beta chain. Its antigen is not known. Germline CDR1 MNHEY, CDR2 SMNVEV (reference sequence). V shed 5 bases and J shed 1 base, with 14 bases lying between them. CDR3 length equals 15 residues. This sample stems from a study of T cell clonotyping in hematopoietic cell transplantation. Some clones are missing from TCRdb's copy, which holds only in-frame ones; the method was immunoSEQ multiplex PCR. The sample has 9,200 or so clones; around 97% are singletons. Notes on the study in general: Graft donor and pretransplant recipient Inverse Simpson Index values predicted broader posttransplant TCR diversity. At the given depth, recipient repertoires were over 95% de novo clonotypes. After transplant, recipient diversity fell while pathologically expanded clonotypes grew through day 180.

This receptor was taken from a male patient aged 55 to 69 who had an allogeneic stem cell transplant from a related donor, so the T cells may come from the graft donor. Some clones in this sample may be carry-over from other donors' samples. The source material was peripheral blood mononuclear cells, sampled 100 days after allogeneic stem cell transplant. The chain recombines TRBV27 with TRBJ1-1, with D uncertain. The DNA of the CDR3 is TGTGCCAGCAGTCCCGAAGCGGCCCAGAACACTGAAGCTTTCTTT. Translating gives CASSPEAAQNTEAFF.